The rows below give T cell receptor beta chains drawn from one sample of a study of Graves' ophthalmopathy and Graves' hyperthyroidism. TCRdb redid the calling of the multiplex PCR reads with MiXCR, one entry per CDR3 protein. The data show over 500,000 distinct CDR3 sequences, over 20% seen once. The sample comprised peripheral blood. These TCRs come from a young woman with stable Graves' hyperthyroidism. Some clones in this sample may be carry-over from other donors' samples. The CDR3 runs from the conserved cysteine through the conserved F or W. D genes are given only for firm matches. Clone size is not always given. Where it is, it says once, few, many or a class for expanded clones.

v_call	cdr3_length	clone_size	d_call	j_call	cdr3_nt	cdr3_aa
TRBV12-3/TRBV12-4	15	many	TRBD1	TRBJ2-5	TGTGCCAGCAGTACCGGGACAGGGGATAGAGAGACCCAGTACTTC	CASSTGTGDRETQYF
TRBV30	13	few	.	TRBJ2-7	TGTGCCTGGAGTGGGTTTTCGGGGGCCGAGCAGTACTTC	CAWSGFSGAEQYF
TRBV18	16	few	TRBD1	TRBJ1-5	TGTGCCAGCTCACGCACCGGGACAGGGGGTTATCAGCCCCAGCATTTT	CASSRTGTGGYQPQHF
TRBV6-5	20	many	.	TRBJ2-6	TGTGCCAGCAGTCTTGGTTCTATGACGGCCTGGGGCTCTGGGGCCAACGTCCTGACTTTC	CASSLGSMTAWGSGANVLTF
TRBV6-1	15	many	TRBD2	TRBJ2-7	TGTGCCAGCAGTGAAATGCCTAGCGGAGCCTACGAGCAGTACTTC	CASSEMPSGAYEQYF
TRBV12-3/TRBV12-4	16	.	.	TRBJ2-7	TGTGCCAGCAGCAGAACGCCGGGACACCCAGGCGACGAGCAGTACTTC	CASSRTPGHPGDEQYF
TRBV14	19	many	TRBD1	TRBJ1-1	TGTGCCAGCAGCCAATATAGTTGGCGCAGGGACAGGGAGAACACTGAAGCTTTCTTT	CASSQYSWRRDRENTEAFF
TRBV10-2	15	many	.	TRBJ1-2	TGCGCCAGCAGTGAGTCATTCAGTACAGGGCGGGGCTACACCTTC	CASSESFSTGRGYTF
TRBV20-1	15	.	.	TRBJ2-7	TGCAGTGCTAGGCCTACAGGGATTAGAATATACGAGCAGTACTTC	CSARPTGIRIYEQYF
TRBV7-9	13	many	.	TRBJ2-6	TGTGCCAGCCAGCAAACTGGGGCCAACGTCCTGACTTTC	CASQQTGANVLTF
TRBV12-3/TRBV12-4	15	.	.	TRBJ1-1	TGTGCCAGCAGTTTAGCGAGAACAGTTGGGACTGAAGCTTTCTTT	CASSLARTVGTEAFF
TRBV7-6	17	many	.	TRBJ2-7	TGTGCCAGCAGCTCCCGACGCTTAAGGGAGCTTTCCTACGAGCAGTACTTC	CASSSRRLRELSYEQYF
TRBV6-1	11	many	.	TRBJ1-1	TGTGCCAGCAGTGAGGCCTTTGAAGCTTTCTTT	CASSEAFEAFF
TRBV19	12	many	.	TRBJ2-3	TGTGCCAGTAGTGCTAGCACAGATACGCAGTATTTT	CASSASTDTQYF
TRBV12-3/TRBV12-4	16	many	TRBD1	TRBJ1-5	TGTGCCAGCAGTACTCGAAGGACAGGGGAGGTTCAGCCCCAGCATTTT	CASSTRRTGEVQPQHF
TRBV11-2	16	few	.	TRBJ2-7	TGTGCCAGCAGCTTAGTACAGGGAGTCGCCTCCTACGAGCAGTACTTC	CASSLVQGVASYEQYF
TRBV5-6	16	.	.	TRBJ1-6	TGTGCCAGCAGCGGAGATGCCAGCTCCTATAATTCACCCCTCCACTTT	CASSGDASSYNSPLHF
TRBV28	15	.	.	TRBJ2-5	TGTGCCAGCACCACCGTAAGGACACCCGAAGAGACCCAGTACTTC	CASTTVRTPEETQYF
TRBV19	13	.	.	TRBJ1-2	TGTGCCAGTAGTATAGGAGAGAACTATGGCTACACCTTC	CASSIGENYGYTF
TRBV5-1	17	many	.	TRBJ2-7	TGCGCCAGCAGCTTGGAGCTTCCGGGGGCGCTTTTCCACGAGCAGTACTTC	CASSLELPGALFHEQYF
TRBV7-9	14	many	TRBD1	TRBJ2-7	TGTGCCAGCAGCCAAAGGACAGGGGAAATCGAGCAGTACTTC	CASSQRTGEIEQYF
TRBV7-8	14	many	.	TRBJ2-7	TGTGCCAGCAGCTTACGTCCCGGGGACTACGAGCAGTACTTC	CASSLRPGDYEQYF
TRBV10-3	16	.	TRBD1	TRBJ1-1	TGTGCCATCAGTGCCCAGGGGGTGGCCTTGAACACTGAAGCTTTCTTT	CAISAQGVALNTEAFF
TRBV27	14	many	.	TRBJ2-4	TGTGCCAGCAGTGCGACAGTAGCCAAAAACATTCAGTACTTC	CASSATVAKNIQYF
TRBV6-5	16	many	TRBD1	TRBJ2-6	TGTGCCAGCAGGCTCGACAGGGGGCGAGGGGCCAACGTCCTGACTTTC	CASRLDRGRGANVLTF
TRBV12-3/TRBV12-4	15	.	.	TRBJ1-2	TGTGCCAGCAGTTTTGGACCTGGGATATCTTGGGGCTACACCTTC	CASSFGPGISWGYTF
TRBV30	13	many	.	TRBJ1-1	TGTGCCAGGGAGGTCAAAGGGGGCACTGAAGCTTTCTTT	CAREVKGGTEAFF
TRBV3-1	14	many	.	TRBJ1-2	TGTGCCAGCAGCCAAGCCCAGGTAAACTATGGCTACACCTTC	CASSQAQVNYGYTF
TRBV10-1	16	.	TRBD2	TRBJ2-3	TGCGCCAGCAGTGAGATGGCGGGAGGGTACACAGATACGCAGTATTTT	CASSEMAGGYTDTQYF
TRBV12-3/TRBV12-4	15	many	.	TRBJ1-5	TGTGCCAGCAGAAAAGGACGGGTTAGCAATCAGCCCCAGCATTTT	CASRKGRVSNQPQHF